Below are 21 T cell receptor beta chains sequenced from a single sample in a study of cytomegalovirus exposure and HLA in healthy donors. The study ran its PCR with 60 Vbeta and 13 Jbeta primers. Profiling relied on immunoSEQ multiplex PCR, and the TCRdb table lists in-frame clones only, not all of them. The data hold roughly 140,000 clones, with 65% to 85% observed a single time. The sample comprised PBMCs. All receptors derive from a male donor in good health and CMV-seronegative.

V and J are TRBV4-3 and TRBJ2-3; 9 bases are a match to TRBD1. Germline CDR1 is LGHNA and CDR2 is YSLEER. This CDR3 spans 17 amino acids. Trimming at V came to 1 base and at J to 2 bases, leaving 7 bases not matched to a gene. In nucleotides, the CDR3 is TGCGCCAGCAGCCAAGTAGGGGACAGGGAGTTCACAGATACGCAGTATTTT. Protein product: CASSQVGDREFTDTQYF.

The gene calls are TRBV7-9 and TRBJ2-1; no clear D. Trimming removed 5 bases from V and 2 bases from J, with 10 bases in between. In germline, CDR1 is SEHNR, CDR2 FQNEAQ (reference sequence). The CDR3 totals 14 residues. The CDR3 region has the DNA TGTGCCAGCAGCCCAGGTCCGACCTACAATGAGCAGTTCTTC. It specifies CASSPGPTYNEQFF.

This chain uses TRBV10-1 with TRBJ2-3, with 9 bases lining up with TRBD2. The germline gives CDR1 WNHNN, CDR2 SYGVQD (reference sequence). The CDR3 consists of 14 residues. V was pared by 10 bases and J by 2 bases, with 7 bases of the junction left unmatched. The CDR3 DNA reads TGCGCCACCAGGGCTAGCGGGACCACAGATACGCAGTATTTT. This gives the protein CATRASGTTDTQYF.

The J gene is TRBJ2-1, the V gene TRBV4-3; maybe TRBD2 (6 bases). The CDR3 is made up of 13 amino acids. The germline V and J ends were trimmed by 4 bases and 6 bases, with 10 bases remaining between them. Germline CDR1 and CDR2: LGHNA and YSLEER. The CDR3 sequence: CASSPGVLNEQFF. CDR3 in DNA: TGCGCCAGCAGCCCGGGGGTCCTCAATGAGCAGTTCTTC.

This sequence joins TRBV7-8 and TRBJ2-5; D unclear. CDR3 length: 13 amino acids. The ends were cut back, 1 base at V and 4 bases at J, with 7 bases in the middle. CDR1 is SGHVS and CDR2 is FQNEAQ in the germline V gene. The CDR3 DNA follows: TGTGCCAGCAGCTTAGTCGTGTCAGAGACCCAGTACTTC. This sequence encodes CASSLVVSETQYF.

V is TRBV28 and J is TRBJ1-3; no firm D call. Per the germline V gene, CDR1 is MDHEN and CDR2 is SYDVKM. The CDR3 runs to 14 residues. V was trimmed by 3 bases and J by 7 bases, leaving 13 bases between them. The CDR3 sequence: CASSFRSGGNTIYF. The DNA for the CDR3 is TGTGCCAGCAGTTTTCGCTCGGGCGGGAACACCATATATTTT.

This clone has a handful of counts. Other nucleotide sequences from this sample produce the same CDR3. The chain is built from TRBV6-5 and TRBJ2-4, with a tentative D call TRBD1 (6 bases). The CDR3 length is 13 residues. The V and J ends lost 6 bases and 4 bases respectively, with 10 bases between them. The germline CDR1 and CDR2 sequences are MNHEY and SVGAGI. CDR3: CASRKTGKNIQYF. The CDR3 bases are TGTGCCAGCAGGAAGACAGGAAAAAACATTCAGTACTTC.

The V and J genes are TRBV30 and TRBJ1-1; D not resolved. This CDR3 region has 11 residues. Germline values: CDR1 GTSNPN, CDR2 SVGIG (reference sequence). The chain's CDR3 is CRGQRNTEAFF. The CDR3 DNA sequence: TGTCGCGGTCAGAGGAACACTGAAGCTTTCTTT.

This clone was recorded only once. The CDR3 coding sequence is TGTGCCAGTACCCAGCAGGGTTTTGCCAACGTCCTGACTTTC. Amino acids: CASTQQGFANVLTF. The chain links TRBV19 to TRBJ2-6; tentatively, D is TRBD1 (5 bases). Germline CDR1 is LNHDA and CDR2 is SQIVND (reference sequence). This CDR3 region has 14 residues. The V and J ends lost 7 bases and 7 bases respectively, with 14 bases between them.

The gene calls are TRBV27 and TRBJ2-2; TRBD2 agrees at 12 bases. Germline CDR1 MNHEY, CDR2 SMNVEV (reference sequence). The CDR3 is 16 amino acids. V shed 4 bases and J 5 bases; nucleotides not matched to a gene: 5. The CDR3 sequence: CASSYILAGGTGELFF. The DNA for the CDR3 is TGTGCCAGCAGTTATATCCTAGCGGGAGGGACCGGGGAGCTGTTTTTT.

This chain connects TRBV5-6 to TRBJ2-1, with no clear D. Germline CDR1 reads SGHDT; CDR2 reads YYEEEE. The V end lost 2 bases, the J end lost 3 bases, and 12 bases lay between the germline ends. This CDR3 is 15 amino acids long. The CDR3 is CASSFLAASYNEQFF. The CDR3 coding sequence is TGTGCCAGCAGCTTCCTCGCGGCCAGCTACAATGAGCAGTTCTTC.

The chain has TRBV18 and TRBJ2-1; TRBD2 might be the D (6 bases). The CDR3 is 12 residues long. CDR1 KGHSH and CDR2 LQKENI come from the germline V gene. The ends were cut back, 6 bases at V and 8 bases at J, with 11 bases in the middle. CDR3 coding DNA: TGTGCCAGCTCTCCAACGGGGGATGAGCAGTTCTTC. Its translation: CASSPTGDEQFF.

The chain uses TRBV29-1 and TRBJ2-3, with 7 positions matching TRBD2. The germline gives CDR1 SQVTM, CDR2 ANQGSEA. Trimming cost V 2 bases and J 0 bases; bases outside gene matches: 8. The CDR3 contains 16 residues. The CDR3 here is CSVERSSGTSTDTQYF. The CDR3 bases are TGCAGCGTTGAACGGTCTAGCGGAACTAGCACAGATACGCAGTATTTT.

The chain links TRBV5-1 to TRBJ2-7; D call uncertain. This CDR3 has 13 residues. The V gene's germline CDR1 is SGHRS and CDR2 YFSETQ. The germline V and J ends were trimmed by 0 bases and 3 bases, with 7 bases remaining between them. CDR3 residues: CASSLVSGYEQYF. For the CDR3, the DNA is TGCGCCAGCAGCTTGGTGTCAGGCTACGAGCAGTACTTC.

The chain employs TRBV29-1 and TRBJ2-3; 7 bases are shared with TRBD1. The CDR3 spans 12 residues. Germline CDR1 reads SQVTM; CDR2 reads ANQGSEA. J was trimmed by 7 bases and V by 3 bases; bases with no gene match: 4. DNA of the CDR3: TGCAGCGTTGATCGACAGGGCAATACGCAGTATTTT. Residues: CSVDRQGNTQYF.

The chain joins TRBV27 to TRBJ1-1; possibly TRBD1 for D (6 bases). The CDR3 has 15 amino acids. Trimming shortened V by 5 bases and J by 6 bases, and 19 bases separated the two germline ends. CDR1 is MNHEY, CDR2 SMNVEV, per germline (reference sequence). The CDR3 here is CASSARRQAAAEAFF. CDR3 DNA sequence: TGTGCCAGCAGTGCCCGGCGACAGGCCGCCGCTGAAGCTTTCTTT.

The rearrangement joins TRBV15 to TRBJ1-2; D uncertain. Trimming removed 5 bases from V and 5 bases from J, with 12 bases in between. This CDR3 region has 13 residues. In germline, CDR1 is LNHNV, CDR2 YYDKDF (reference sequence). The CDR3 reads CATSFRTAYGYTF. The CDR3, as DNA: TGTGCCACCAGCTTTCGAACAGCTTATGGCTACACCTTC.

The rearrangement joins TRBV11-2 to TRBJ1-2; D not resolved. The V gene's germline CDR1 is SGHAT and CDR2 FQNNGV. The V gene lost 5 bases and the J gene lost 3 bases, with 10 bases spanning the gap. The CDR3 runs 13 residues. The CDR3 spells CASSPMGDYGYTF. CDR3 in DNA: TGTGCCAGCAGCCCCATGGGCGACTATGGCTACACCTTC.

The chain has TRBV7-8 and TRBJ1-5, with TRBD1 matching 9 bases. This CDR3 is 14 amino acids long. V was clipped by 1 base and J by 5 bases; unmatched bases: 0. The V gene's germline CDR1 is SGHVS and CDR2 FQNEAQ. The CDR3 loop is CASSLGTGDQPQHF. The CDR3 nucleotides are TGTGCCAGCAGCTTAGGGACAGGGGATCAGCCCCAGCATTTT.

The gene calls are TRBV2 and TRBJ1-6; D perhaps matches TRBD1 (5 bases). Trimming took 0 bases from V and 7 from J, leaving 7 bases between them. The CDR3 contains 14 residues. Per germline, CDR1 SNHLY and CDR2 FYNNEI. CDR3 amino acids: CASSEAAGNSPLHF. As DNA, the CDR3 is TGTGCCAGCAGTGAAGCTGCAGGGAATTCACCCCTCCACTTT.

CDR3 coding DNA: TGTGCCATCAGTGAGGGTGGTTGGGCTAGCAATCAGCCCCAGCATTTT. Encoded protein: CAISEGGWASNQPQHF. V is TRBV10-3 and J is TRBJ1-5; no firm D call. V was cut by 2 bases and J by 0 bases, with 11 bases left in between. Per germline, CDR1 ENHRY and CDR2 SYGVKD. The CDR3 consists of 16 residues.